Here is one T cell receptor (beta chain) with its context. This CDR3 contains 14 residues. V dropped 3 bases and J dropped 5; count of bases not matched to a gene: 7. Germline V gene sequence: CDR1 SGHRS, CDR2 YFSETQ. The data belong to a study of blood T cell repertoires in COVID-19. About the research overall: Material from acute and convalescent COVID-19 was sourced from the United States, Italy and Spain.

Enrolled through a virtual design, the participants were between roughly 18 and 95 years of age and came from approximately 25 US areas. Authors' methods: Amplification of reference gene primers provided the estimated nucleated cell counts. The protocol was immunoSEQ multiplex PCR, while the TCRdb copy is restricted to in-frame clones and leaves out a portion. That table gives V, J and clone size, and the DNA gave D and trimming. The table includes around 180,000 clones, roughly 83% detected once. This TCR was sampled from a woman aged 25 to 39 who had recovered from COVID-19. The chain combines TRBV5-1 with TRBJ1-1; TRBD1 matches 7 bases. The sample taken for sequencing was PBMCs or T cells enriched from blood (not recorded which). CDR3 sequence (DNA): TGCGCCAGCAGCTCCTATGCAGGGGGTACTGAAGCTTTCTTT. Its translation: CASSSYAGGTEAFF. Filled out from reference TRBV5-1 and TRBJ1-1, the complete variable domain reads KAGVTQTPRYLIKTRGQQVTLSCSPISGHRSVSWYQQTPGQGLQFLFEYFSETQRNKGNFPGRFSGRQFSNSRSEMNVSTLELGDSALYLCASSSYAGGTEAFFGQGTRLTVV.